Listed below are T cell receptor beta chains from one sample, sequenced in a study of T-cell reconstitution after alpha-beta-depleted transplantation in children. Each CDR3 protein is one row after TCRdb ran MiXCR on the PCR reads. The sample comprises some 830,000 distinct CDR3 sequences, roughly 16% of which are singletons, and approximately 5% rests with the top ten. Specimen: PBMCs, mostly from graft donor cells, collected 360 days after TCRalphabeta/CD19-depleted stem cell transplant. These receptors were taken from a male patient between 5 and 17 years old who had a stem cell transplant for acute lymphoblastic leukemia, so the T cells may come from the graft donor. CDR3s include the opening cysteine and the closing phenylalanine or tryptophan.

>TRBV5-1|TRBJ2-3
CASSLDRLARRVAQYF
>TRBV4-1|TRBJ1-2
CASSQGVRDRGLVNYGYTF
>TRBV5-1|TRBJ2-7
CASSLREGTSGRVYEQYF
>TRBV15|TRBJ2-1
CATSRAGEQFF
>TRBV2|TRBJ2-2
CASSGWPNTGELFF
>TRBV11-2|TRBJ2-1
CASSQWASSPAYNEQFF
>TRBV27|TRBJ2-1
CASSDRAYNEQFF
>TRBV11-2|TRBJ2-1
CASSPRGLAGGHEQFF
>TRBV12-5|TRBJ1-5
CASGLVVLGNQPQHF
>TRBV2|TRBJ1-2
CASSPDISNYGYTF
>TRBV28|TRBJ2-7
CASSSPGTGGFWEQYF
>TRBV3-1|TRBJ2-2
CASSRGDPYTGELFF
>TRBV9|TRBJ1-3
CASSVLGTGGNTIYF
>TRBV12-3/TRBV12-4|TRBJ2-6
CASSFGGQGANVLTF
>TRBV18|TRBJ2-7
CASSPDRVREQYF
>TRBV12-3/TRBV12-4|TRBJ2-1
CASSLPGLAGGPPEQFF
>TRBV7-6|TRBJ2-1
CASSLAGGIKNEQFF
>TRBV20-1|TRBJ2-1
CSARGGDGINTYNEQFF
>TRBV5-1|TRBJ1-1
CASSLGGQMGNTEAFF
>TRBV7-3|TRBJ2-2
CASTLGTANTGELFF
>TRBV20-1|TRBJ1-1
CSASVQGNTEAFF
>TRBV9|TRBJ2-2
CASSRQGTLTGELFF
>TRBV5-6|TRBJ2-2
CASSLGTGGITGELFF
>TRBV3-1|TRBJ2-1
CASSQDEGSGWNEQFF
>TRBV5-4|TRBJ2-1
CASSRRYSYNEQFF
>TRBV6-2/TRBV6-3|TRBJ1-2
CASSYGRNYGYTF
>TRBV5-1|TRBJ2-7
CASSQKGIHEQYF
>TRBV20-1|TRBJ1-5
CSAREDGSNQPQHF
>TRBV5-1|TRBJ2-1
CASSLAGRAGQEQFF
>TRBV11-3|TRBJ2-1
CASSLVQGAYNEQFF
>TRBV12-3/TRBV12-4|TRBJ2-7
CASGTLDSYEQYF
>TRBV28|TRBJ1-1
CASSLLDRANTEAFF
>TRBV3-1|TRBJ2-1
CASSLKGGRGASLQLTNEQFF
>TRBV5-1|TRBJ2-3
CASSRGQGWDTQYF
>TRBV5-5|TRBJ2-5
CASSFVETQYF
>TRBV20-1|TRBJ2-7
CSARVPSRYEQYF
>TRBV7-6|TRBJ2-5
CASSTPVLSETQYF
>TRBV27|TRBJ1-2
CASSLSIQGTYGYTF
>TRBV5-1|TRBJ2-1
CASSSSAIYNEQFF
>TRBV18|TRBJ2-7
CASSASGKAGEQYF
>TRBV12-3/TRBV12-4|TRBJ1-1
CASSARDGNTEAFF
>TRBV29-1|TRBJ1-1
CSVVRQGARTEAFF
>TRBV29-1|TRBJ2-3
CSVEVERYFVGADTQYF
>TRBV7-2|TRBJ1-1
CASRVPGQLNTAAFF
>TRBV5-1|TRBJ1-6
CASSSATMSSYNSPLHF
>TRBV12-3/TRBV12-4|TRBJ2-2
CASSFFPPPNTGELFF